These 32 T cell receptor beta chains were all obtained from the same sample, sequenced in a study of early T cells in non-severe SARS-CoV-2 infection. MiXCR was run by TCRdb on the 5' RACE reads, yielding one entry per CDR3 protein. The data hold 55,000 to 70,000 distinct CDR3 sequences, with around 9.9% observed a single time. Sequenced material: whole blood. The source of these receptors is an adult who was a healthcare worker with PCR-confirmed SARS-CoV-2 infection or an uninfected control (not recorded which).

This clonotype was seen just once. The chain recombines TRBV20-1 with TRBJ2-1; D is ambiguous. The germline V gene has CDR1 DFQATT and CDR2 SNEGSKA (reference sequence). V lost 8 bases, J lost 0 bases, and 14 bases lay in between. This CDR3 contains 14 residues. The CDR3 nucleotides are TGCAGTATGACCCTCGGAAGCTCCTACAATGAGCAGTTCTTC. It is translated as CSMTLGSSYNEQFF.

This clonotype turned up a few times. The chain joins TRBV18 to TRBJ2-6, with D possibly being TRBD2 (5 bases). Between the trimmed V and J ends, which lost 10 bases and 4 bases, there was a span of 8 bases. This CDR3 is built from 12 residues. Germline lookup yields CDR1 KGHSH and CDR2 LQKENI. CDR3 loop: CATRAGANVLTF. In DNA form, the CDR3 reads TGTGCCACGAGGGCCGGGGCCAACGTCCTGACTTTC.

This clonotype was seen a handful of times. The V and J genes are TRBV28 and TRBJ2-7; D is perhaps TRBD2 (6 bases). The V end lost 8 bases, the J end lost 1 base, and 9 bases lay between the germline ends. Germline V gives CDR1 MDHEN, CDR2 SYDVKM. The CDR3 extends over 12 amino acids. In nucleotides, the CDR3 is TGTGCCAGCGCCGGGACTTCCTACGAGCAGTACTTC. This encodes CASAGTSYEQYF.

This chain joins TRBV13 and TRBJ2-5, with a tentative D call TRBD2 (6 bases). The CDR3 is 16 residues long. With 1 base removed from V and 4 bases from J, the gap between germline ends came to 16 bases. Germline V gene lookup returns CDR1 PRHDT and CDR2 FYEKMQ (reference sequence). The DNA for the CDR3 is TGTGCCAGCAGCTTAGCGGGAGAAGGAGCGGGAGAGACCCAGTACTTC. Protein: CASSLAGEGAGETQYF.

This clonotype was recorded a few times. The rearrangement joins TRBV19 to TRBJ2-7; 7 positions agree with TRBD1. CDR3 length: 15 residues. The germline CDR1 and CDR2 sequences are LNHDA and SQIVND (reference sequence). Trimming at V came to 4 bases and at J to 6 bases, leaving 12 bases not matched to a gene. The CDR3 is CASSTRSPGQIEQYF. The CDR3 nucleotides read TGTGCCAGTAGTACCCGTTCGCCGGGACAGATCGAGCAGTACTTC.

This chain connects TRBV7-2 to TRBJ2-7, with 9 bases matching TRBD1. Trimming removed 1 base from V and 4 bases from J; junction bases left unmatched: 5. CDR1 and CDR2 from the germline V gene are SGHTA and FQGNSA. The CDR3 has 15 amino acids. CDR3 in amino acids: CASSLDRGLSYEQYF. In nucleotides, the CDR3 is TGTGCCAGCAGCTTAGACAGGGGGCTCTCGTACGAGCAGTACTTC. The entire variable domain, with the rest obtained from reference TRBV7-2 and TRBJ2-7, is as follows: GAGVSQSPSNKVTEKGKDVELRCDPISGHTALYWYRQSLGQGLEFLIYFQGNSAPDKSGLPSDRFSAERTGGSVSTLTIQRTQQEDSAVYLCASSLDRGLSYEQYFGPGTRLTVT.

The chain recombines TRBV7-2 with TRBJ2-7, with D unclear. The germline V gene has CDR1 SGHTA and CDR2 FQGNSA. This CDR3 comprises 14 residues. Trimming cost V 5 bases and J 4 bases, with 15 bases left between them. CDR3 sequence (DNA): TGTGCCAGCAGCCCAACCCGCGGCATGTACGAGCAGTACTTC. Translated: CASSPTRGMYEQYF.

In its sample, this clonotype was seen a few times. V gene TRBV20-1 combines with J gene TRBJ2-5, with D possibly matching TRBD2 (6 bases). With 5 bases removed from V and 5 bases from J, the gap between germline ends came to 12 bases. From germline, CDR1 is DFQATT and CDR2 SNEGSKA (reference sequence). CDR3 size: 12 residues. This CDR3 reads CSADRRGETQYF. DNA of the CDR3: TGCAGTGCTGACCGACGGGGGGAGACCCAGTACTTC.

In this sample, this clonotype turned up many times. CDR3 in DNA: TGTGCCAGCAGCGGGGACCACACAGATACGCAGTATTTT. This encodes CASSGDHTDTQYF. The chain links TRBV3-1 to TRBJ2-3; tentatively, D is TRBD1 or TRBD2 (5 bases each). With 5 bases removed from V and 2 bases from J, the gap between germline ends came to 8 bases. CDR1 and CDR2 (germline): LGHDT, YNNKEL (reference sequence). This CDR3 region has 13 residues.

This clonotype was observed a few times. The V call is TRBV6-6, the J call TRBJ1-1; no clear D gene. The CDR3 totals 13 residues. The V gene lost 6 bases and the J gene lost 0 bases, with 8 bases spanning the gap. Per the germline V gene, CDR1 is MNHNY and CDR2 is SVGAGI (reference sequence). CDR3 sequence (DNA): TGTGCCAGCAGCCACGATTTGAACACTGAAGCTTTCTTT. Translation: CASSHDLNTEAFF.

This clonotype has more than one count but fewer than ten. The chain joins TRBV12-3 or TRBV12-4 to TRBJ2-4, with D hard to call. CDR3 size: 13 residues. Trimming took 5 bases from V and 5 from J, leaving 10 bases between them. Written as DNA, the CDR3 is TGTGCCAGCAGTCCCGCCACCCAAAACATTCAGTACTTC. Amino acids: CASSPATQNIQYF.

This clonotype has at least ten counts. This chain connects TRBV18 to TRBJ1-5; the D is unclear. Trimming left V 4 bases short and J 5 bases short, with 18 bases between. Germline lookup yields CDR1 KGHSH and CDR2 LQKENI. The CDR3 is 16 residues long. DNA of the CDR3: TGTGCCAGCTCACGGGCAGGCCACACTATTCATCAGCCCCAGCATTTT. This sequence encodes CASSRAGHTIHQPQHF.

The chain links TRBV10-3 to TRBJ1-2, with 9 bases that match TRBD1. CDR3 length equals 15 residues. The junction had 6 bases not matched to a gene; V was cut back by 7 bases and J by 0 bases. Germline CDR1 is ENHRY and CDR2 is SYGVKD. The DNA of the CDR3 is TGTGCCATCACGGGGGGACAGGGCTCTAACTATGGCTACACCTTC. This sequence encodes CAITGGQGSNYGYTF.

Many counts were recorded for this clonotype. The CDR3 region has the DNA TGTGCCAGCGGACAGGGGGCAGGCAATGAGCAGTTCTTC. Translation gives CASGQGAGNEQFF. The gene calls are TRBV12-3 or TRBV12-4 and TRBJ2-1; 11 bases are shared with TRBD1. The CDR3 extends over 13 amino acids. V lost 8 bases, J lost 6 bases, and 3 bases stayed unmatched.

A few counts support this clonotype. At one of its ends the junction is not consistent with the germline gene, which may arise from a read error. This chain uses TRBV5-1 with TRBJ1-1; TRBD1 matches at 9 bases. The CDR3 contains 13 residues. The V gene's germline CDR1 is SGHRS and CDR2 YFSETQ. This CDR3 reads CASSWDRDTEVFF. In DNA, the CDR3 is TGCGCCAGCAGCTGGGACAGGGACACTGAAGTTTTCTTT.

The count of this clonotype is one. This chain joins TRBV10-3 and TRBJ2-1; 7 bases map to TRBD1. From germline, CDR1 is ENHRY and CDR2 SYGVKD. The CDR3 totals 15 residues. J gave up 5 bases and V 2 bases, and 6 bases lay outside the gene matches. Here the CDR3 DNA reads TGTGCCATCAGTGAGAGGGGACAGCAAAACAATGAGCAGTTCTTC. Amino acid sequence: CAISERGQQNNEQFF.

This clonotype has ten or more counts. The CDR3: CASSPGSRGRGYEQYF. The CDR3 DNA is TGTGCCAGCAGCCCGGGGTCCCGGGGCCGGGGGTACGAGCAGTACTTC. The chain has TRBV7-6 and TRBJ2-7; D possibly corresponds to TRBD2 (6 bases). CDR1 is SGHVS and CDR2 is FNYEAQ in the germline V gene. This CDR3 contains 16 residues. Trimming stripped 5 bases from V and 4 bases from J, with 21 bases between.

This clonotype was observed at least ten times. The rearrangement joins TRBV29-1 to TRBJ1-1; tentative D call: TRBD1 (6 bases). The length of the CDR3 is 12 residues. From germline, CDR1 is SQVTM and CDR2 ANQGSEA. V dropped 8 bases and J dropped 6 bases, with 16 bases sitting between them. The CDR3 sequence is CSTHRVSSEAFF. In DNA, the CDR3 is TGCAGCACCCACAGGGTTAGCTCTGAAGCTTTCTTT.

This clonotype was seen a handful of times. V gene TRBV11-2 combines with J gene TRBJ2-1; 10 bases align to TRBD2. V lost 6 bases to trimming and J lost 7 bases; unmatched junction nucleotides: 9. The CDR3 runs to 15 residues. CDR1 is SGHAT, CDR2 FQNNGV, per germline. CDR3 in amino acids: CASRSPGSGRNEQFF. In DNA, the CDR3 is TGTGCCAGCAGATCTCCGGGTAGCGGGAGGAATGAGCAGTTCTTC.

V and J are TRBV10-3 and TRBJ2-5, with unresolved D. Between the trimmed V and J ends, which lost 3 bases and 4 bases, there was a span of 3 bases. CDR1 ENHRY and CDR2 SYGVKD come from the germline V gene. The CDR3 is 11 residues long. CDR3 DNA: TGTGCCATCAGTGAACTAGAGACCCAGTACTTC. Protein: CAISELETQYF.

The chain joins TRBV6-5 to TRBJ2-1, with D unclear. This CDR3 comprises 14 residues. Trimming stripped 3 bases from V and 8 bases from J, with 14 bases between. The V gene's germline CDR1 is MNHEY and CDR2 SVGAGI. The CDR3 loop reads CASSYQIRGDEQFF. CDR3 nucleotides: TGTGCCAGCAGTTATCAGATACGCGGCGATGAGCAGTTCTTC.

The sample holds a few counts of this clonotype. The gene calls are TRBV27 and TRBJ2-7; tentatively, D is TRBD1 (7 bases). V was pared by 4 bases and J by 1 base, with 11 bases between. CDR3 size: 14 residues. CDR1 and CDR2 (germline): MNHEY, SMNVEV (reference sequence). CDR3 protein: CASSWRDRSYEQYF. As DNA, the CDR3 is TGTGCCAGCAGTTGGAGGGACAGATCCTACGAGCAGTACTTC.

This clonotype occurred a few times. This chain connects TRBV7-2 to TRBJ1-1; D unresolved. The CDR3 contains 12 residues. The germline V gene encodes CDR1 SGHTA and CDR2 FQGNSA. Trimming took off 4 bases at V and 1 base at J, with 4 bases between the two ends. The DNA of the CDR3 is TGTGCCAGCAGCTACCAGAACACTGAAGCTTTCTTT. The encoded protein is CASSYQNTEAFF. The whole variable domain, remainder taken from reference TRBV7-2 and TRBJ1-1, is GAGVSQSPSNKVTEKGKDVELRCDPISGHTALYWYRQSLGQGLEFLIYFQGNSAPDKSGLPSDRFSAERTGGSVSTLTIQRTQQEDSAVYLCASSYQNTEAFFGQGTRLTVV.

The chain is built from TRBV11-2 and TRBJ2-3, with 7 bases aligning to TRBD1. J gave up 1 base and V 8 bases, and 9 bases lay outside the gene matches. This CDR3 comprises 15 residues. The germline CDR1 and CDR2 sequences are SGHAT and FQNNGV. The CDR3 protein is CASRSLGQGTDTQYF. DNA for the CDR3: TGTGCCAGCCGCAGCTTAGGACAGGGCACAGATACGCAGTATTTT.

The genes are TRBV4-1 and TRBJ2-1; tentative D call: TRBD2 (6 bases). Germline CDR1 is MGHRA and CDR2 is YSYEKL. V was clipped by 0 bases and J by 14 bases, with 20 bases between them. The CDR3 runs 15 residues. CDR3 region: CASSQDQASARLKFF. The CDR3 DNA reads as TGCGCCAGCAGCCAAGATCAGGCTAGCGCGAGGTTAAAGTTCTTC.

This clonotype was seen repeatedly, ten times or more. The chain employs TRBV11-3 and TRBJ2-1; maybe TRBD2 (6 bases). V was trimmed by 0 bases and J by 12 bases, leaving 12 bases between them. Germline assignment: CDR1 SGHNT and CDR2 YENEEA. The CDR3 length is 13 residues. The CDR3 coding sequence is TGTGCCAGCAGCTTAGATCCGACTAGTCGGCAGTTCTTC. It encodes CASSLDPTSRQFF.

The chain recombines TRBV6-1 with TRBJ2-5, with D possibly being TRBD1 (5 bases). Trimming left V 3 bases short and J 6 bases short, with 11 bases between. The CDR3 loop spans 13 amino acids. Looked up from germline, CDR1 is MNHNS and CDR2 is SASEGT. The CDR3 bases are TGTGCCAGCAGTGAGGTCCAGGGTCAGACCCAGTACTTC. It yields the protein CASSEVQGQTQYF.

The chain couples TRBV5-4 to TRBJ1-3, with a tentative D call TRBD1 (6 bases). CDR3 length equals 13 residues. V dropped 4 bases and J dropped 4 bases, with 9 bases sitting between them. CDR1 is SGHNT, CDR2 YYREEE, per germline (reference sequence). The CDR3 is CASSRDNGNTIYF. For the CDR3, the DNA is TGTGCCAGCAGCCGGGACAACGGAAACACCATATATTTT.

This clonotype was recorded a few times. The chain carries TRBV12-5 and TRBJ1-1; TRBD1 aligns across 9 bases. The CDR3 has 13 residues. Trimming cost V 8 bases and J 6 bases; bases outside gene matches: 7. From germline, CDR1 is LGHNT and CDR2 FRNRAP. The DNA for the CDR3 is TGTGCTAGTTCCGGGACAGGGAGGCCTGAAGCTTTCTTT. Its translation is CASSGTGRPEAFF.

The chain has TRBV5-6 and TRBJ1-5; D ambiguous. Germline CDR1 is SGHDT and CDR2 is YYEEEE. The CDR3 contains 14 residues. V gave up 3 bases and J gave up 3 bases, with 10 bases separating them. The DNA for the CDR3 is TGTGCCAGCAGCTCCCGACGCCTCAATCAGCCCCAGCATTTT. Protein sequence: CASSSRRLNQPQHF.

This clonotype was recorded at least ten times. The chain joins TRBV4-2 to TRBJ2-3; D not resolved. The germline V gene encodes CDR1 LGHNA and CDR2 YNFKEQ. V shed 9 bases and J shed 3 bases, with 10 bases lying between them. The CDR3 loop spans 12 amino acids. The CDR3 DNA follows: TGTGCCAGTCGAGATGAGACAGATACGCAGTATTTT. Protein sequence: CASRDETDTQYF.

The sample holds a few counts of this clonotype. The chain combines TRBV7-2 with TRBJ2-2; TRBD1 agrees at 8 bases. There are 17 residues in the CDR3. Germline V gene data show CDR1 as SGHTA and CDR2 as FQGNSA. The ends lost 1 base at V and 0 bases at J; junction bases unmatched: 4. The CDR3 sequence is CASSLGRQGSNTGELFF. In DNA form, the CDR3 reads TGTGCCAGCAGCTTAGGTCGACAGGGGTCGAACACCGGGGAGCTGTTTTTT.